This T cell receptor beta chain originates from a study of blood T cell repertoires in COVID-19 (dated by TCRdb to 2020 to 2021). General notes on the study: Samples from collaborators originated in the United States, Italy and Spain and spanned both the acute and convalescent phases of COVID-19. The material from the prospective study consisted of cDNA or gDNA derived from T cells, B-cell-depleted T cells, or PBMCs. Deeply sampled blood TCRbeta repertoires from subjects exposed to, actively infected with, or recovered from COVID-19 were included in the dataset. The repertoires were released in a freely available public database meant as a resource for research on the immune response to SARS-CoV-2. Samples were obtained from the ongoing ImmuneRACE study (first 160 participants) and from about 1,300 subjects provided by 6 global collaborators. Sample metadata almost always included a de-identified subject ID, COVID-19 status, age in years and sex. HLA class I and class II types, where available, came from metadata supplied by the sample provider rather than from assay-based typing.

The trim is 5 bases for V and 6 bases for J, with a gap of 19 bases between the germline ends. The germline V gene (reference sequence) sets CDR1 to MNHNY and CDR2 to SVGAGI. There are 15 amino acids in the CDR3, from cysteine to phenylalanine inclusive. Of all the DNA, just the CDR3 is kept, 45 bases in frame from base 1. Overall study results and their limits: The amount of clinical and demographic metadata varied by source and participant and was provided uncurated.

Of note for this clone: The antigen this receptor binds is unknown. Per-nucleotide qualities are absent, and no much larger clonotype sits a single base away.

Collaborating institutions collected whole blood in K2EDTA tubes following their own protocols. For TCRbeta analysis, collaborators shipped samples as frozen whole blood, isolated PBMCs, or DNA extracted from either of those sample types. The immunoSEQ Assay, a bias-controlled multiplex PCR, was used to amplify TCRbeta CDR3 regions from genomic DNA. Per the source publication's procedure: Within the assay, amplification of reference gene primers was used to estimate how many nucleated cells each sample contained. To quantify the absolute abundance of each unique TCRbeta CDR3 rearrangement, sequence reads were collapsed and filtered. For each sample, productive Simpson clonality was calculated as the square root of Simpson's diversity index across productive rearrangements. TCRdb's version of the immuneACCESS table is confined to in-frame rearrangements and falls short of the full clone set. An unresolved V gene accounts for under half of the shortfall where checked; the remainder is of unknown origin. V and J calls plus clone size are reproduced from that table; the DNA served to infer D and trimming. The sample table lists about 33,000 clones, around 80% of them with a count of one. The ten largest clones take up more than 10% of the sample.

The clonotype originates from a human donor in a cohort sampled during active COVID-19. Sequencing was done on a sample of peripheral blood. The rearrangement combines TRBV6-6 with TRBJ1-2; the D gene is possibly TRBD1, with 6 bases matching. Here is the DNA: TGTGCCAGCAGTCCCCTTCTCGGGGGGGCAAATGGCTACACCTTC. Its product reads: CASSPLLGGANGYTF.